The present entry profiles one T cell receptor (beta chain) with its context. This clone's antigen is unknown. From the cysteine through the phenylalanine, the CDR3 covers 15 amino acids. CDR3 DNA is the only sequence kept; it has 45 bases, read in frame from the first base. The V end gives up 5 bases and the J end 1 base, leaving 2 bases in the junction not matched to a gene. As encoded in the germline V gene (reference sequence), CDR1 is SEHNR while CDR2 is FQNEAQ. The cohort comprised around 700 healthy bone marrow donors. Cohort members were all nominally healthy when sampled, although unrecorded immune exposures were likely present. The donor was CMV seronegative and was included in the group of 352 seronegative cohort members. A peripheral blood sample was collected from each donor, and TCR beta sequencing was performed on peripheral blood mononuclear cells. Genomic DNA extraction from the blood cell samples was performed with the Qiagen DNeasy Blood Extraction Kit.

These data belong to a study of cytomegalovirus exposure and HLA in healthy donors (dated by TCRdb to about 2017). About the full investigation: An earlier analysis of several hundred of the donors reported about 290 Gb of sequence data and 117 million unique TCR beta sequences from some 180 million T cells. An early release covering roughly 640 HLA-typed donors comprised 250 to 350 gigabases of sequencing data and 65 million to 100 million unique TCR sequences. Of the 300 to 500 genotyped donors, 65% to 90% were placed in the genetic ancestry cluster associated with self-reported Caucasian donors. The study was designed to test whether signatures of past pathogen exposure could be identified by cataloging public T cell receptors. The T cell repertoires of under 700 subjects were profiled by immunosequencing and related to cytomegalovirus serostatus. Besides the first cohort of roughly 660 subjects, a separate validation cohort made up of around 120 different subjects was used. To predict cytomegalovirus infection status, the study brought together high-throughput TCR immunosequencing, statistical association of individual TCRs with disease status, and machine learning. A later analysis re-analyzed previously published TCR beta repertoires from about 730 donors and added high-resolution HLA genotyping to study TCR occurrence patterns. Rather than using new phenotypic data, the later analysis identified candidate immune exposures from TCR beta sequences and from how often those sequences occurred across donors. In an earlier analysis of 587 of the donors, high-throughput TCR beta sequencing was used to judge whether each TCR beta V gene segment behaved as functional or pseudogenic. Donor age, sex, ethnicity and CMV serostatus were compiled alongside the repertoire data. Genome-wide SNP genotypes for about 65% of the roughly 670 donors were used in a later genetic analysis, which treated that subset as a discovery cohort. All discovery cohort repertoires had been generated on a single sequencing platform. Both class I and class II loci were covered by HLA typing, at four-digit resolution. Typing coverage differed by locus: A, B, C, DRB1 and DQB1 were typed in about 629-640 donors, DQA1 in about 500, DPA1 in 606, and DPB1 in roughly 450. Roughly five DR-DQ haplotypes were treated as single units for association and clustering because of strong linkage in the cohort. Across around 400 genotyped donors of the cohort, an average of about 240,000 unique TCR beta nucleotide sequences per donor were sequenced, and roughly 18% of those sequences were non-productive. Beyond this particular receptor, the publication reports: A later analysis found that TCR association rates varied across HLA loci, with DRB1 alleles showing the most associated TCRs and HLA-C alleles the fewest. Across donors, most TCR sequences were observed very rarely, whereas some public TCRs were present in many individuals. The cohort was sequenced for TCR beta chains only, and without alpha or paired-chain data the features that could be detected were limited. It was suggested by the authors that the approach could potentially be generalized to other disease states and immunological phenotypes. The study listed 150 to 200 TCR beta chains as associated with cytomegalovirus. A few of the identified cytomegalovirus-associated TCR beta chains were confirmed in vitro to be specific for cytomegalovirus antigens. A further reported finding was that TCR beta sequences accurately predicted the HLA-A and HLA-B alleles for most subjects in the first cohort. A later analysis found that HLA-associated TCR beta chains were more clonally expanded and had lower generation probabilities than equally common non-associated chains. A later analysis found that most CMV-associated TCR beta chains appeared HLA-restricted, with HLA associations seemingly driven largely by CMV exposure. In both the original and validation cohorts, the classifier was reported to diagnose cytomegalovirus status with high specificity and sensitivity. V-gene and J-gene trimming of TCR beta chains was associated with a missense DCLRE1C variant in a later genetic analysis, and the association was replicated in an independent cohort. Several of the top co-occurrence clusters appeared to be linked to parvovirus B19, influenza, CMV and Epstein-Barr virus, according to a later analysis. Because counts were too low, fewer than 20 rarely observed V segments, including chromosome 9 orphons, were excluded from the earlier analysis of several hundred of the donors. In an earlier analysis of several hundred of the donors, most TCR beta V segments were observed in productive rearrangements about 87% or about 30% of the time, broadly matching IMGT annotations. A cluster of highly shared sequence variants was judged likely to be a technical artifact of the sequencing pipeline. A later analysis associated 16,951 TCR beta sequences with specific HLA alleles at a false discovery rate of 0.05. Linkage disequilibrium might explain the correlated functional status among segregating V segments, but an unknown experimental factor could not be ruled out. Some IMGT-functional V segments, including TRBV6-2 and TRBV6-3, could not be told apart with the 87-base-pair reads, so those segments were excluded. According to a later genetic analysis, donors in an Asian-associated ancestry cluster had fewer N-insertions in productive TCRs than the approximately 690-donor mean. For the cohort, immune exposure information was limited to CMV serostatus. Because HLA typing was missing for some donors at each locus, association tests included only the typed subset. When HLA alleles, especially DR and DQ, strongly co-occurred, attributing TCR associations to individual alleles was difficult. Roughly uniform sequencing depth across donors was assumed in presence/absence analyses, although this assumption may not hold.

Receptor amplification or capture employed the immunoSEQ multiplex PCR assay. A mixture of 60 forward primers for TCR Vbeta segments and 13 reverse primers for TCR Jbeta segments was used in the multiplex PCR. The CDR3 region of rearranged TCR beta genes was amplified from genomic DNA by a multiplex PCR assay. The Illumina HiSeq System was used to sequence the amplified TCR beta libraries as 87-base-pair reads. The authors' pipeline ran thus. Across the 666 repertoires, a later analysis counted some 81 million unique TCR beta chains, approximately 12 million of which were shared by at least two donors. Raw reads were error-corrected and collapsed into unique sequences with a nearest-neighbor algorithm that merged closely related sequences to remove PCR and sequencing errors. V, D and J gene segments were assigned by aligning CDR3 sequences to IMGT reference sequences. For a sequence to be retained, a match of at least six nucleotides was required to both a V gene segment and a J gene segment. A rearrangement was called productive if the CDR3 had no stop codons and remained in frame with V and J, and every other rearrangement was called non-productive. CDR3 was defined by IMGT convention, running from the second conserved V-encoded cysteine to the conserved J-encoded phenylalanine. The earlier analysis of fewer than 750 of the donors excluded sequences that lacked an unambiguous match to a single V gene segment. An earlier analysis of a few hundred of the donors called V segments functional above 56.7% productive rearrangements and segregating when the between-donor standard deviation exceeded 5%. To diagnose cytomegalovirus status from the catalog of TCR beta chain sequences, a statistical classification framework was built. In a later analysis, TCR nucleotide sequences were compared against IMGT/GENE-DB human TR gene sequences so that V and J genes could be assigned. The TCRdist pipeline was used in a later analysis to assign CDR3 sequences and most-parsimonious VDJ recombination scenarios. In a later analysis, every TCR beta chain was defined by the combination of its CDR3 amino acid sequence and its V-gene family, and reads without a unique V-gene family were dropped. In a later analysis, 500 to 700 highly shared, low-generation-probability nucleotide sequences were removed to address suspected cross-contamination and a sequencing artifact. A later analysis calculated a clonal expansion index for each public chain from normalized within-repertoire ranks of inferred template counts. In a later analysis, generation probabilities were computed using a VDJ recombination model fitted to out-of-frame rearrangements, and the results were checked against IGoR. Hypergeometric tests were used in a later analysis to score TCR-TCR, TCR-HLA and TCR-CMV co-occurrence, with a repertoire-size bias correction applied to the TCR pairs. A later analysis estimated false discovery rates by permuting HLA or CMV assignments 20 times. In a later analysis, co-occurring TCRs were grouped using DBSCAN, with TCRdist sequence similarity added in when clustering inside HLA-allele-positive subsets. Repertoires with fewer than 30,000 or more than 120,000 public chains, plus five repertoires with anomalous nucleotide sharing, were excluded from co-occurrence clustering. TCRdb re-hosts the immuneACCESS table, in-frame sequences only. Its copies lack some clones; in the studies checked, an unresolved V gene accounts for under half of them, and the cause for the rest is not known. That table gives V, J and clone size, and the DNA gave D and trimming. The sample has 130,000 or so clones on record. About 1.4% of the sample is in the top ten clones.

The chain is made from TRBV7-9 and TRBJ1-1; TRBD1 agrees with 12 junctional bases. This receptor was obtained from a middle-aged woman in good health and CMV-seronegative. Sequencing was done on a sample of PBMCs. The nucleotide sequence reads as follows: TGTGCCAGCAGCGCGGGACAGGGGGCGAACACTGAAGCTTTCTTT. Translation gives CASSAGQGANTEAFF.